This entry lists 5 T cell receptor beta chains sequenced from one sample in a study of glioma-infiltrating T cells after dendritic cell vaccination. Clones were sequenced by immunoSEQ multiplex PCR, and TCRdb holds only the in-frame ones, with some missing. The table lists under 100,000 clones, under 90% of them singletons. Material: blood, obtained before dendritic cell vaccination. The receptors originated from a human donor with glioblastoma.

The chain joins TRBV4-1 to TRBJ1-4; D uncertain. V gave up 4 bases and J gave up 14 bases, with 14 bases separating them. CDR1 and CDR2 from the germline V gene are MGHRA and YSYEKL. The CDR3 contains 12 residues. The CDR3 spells CASSRTVGTLFF. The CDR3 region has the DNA TGCGCCAGCAGCCGCACGGTTGGTACTCTGTTTTTT.

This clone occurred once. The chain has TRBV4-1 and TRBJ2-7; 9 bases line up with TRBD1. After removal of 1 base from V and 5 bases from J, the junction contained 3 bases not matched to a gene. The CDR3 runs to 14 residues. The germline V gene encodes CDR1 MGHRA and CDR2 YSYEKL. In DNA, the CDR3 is TGCGCCAGCAGCCAAGGGACAGGGGCCAACGAGCAGTACTTC. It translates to CASSQGTGANEQYF.

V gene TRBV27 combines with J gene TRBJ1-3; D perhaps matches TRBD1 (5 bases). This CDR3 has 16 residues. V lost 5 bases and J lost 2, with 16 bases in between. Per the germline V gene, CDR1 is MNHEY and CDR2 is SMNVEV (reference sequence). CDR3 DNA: TGTGCCAGCAGTCCATTACCCAGGGAGGCTGGAAACACCATATATTTT. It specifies CASSPLPREAGNTIYF.

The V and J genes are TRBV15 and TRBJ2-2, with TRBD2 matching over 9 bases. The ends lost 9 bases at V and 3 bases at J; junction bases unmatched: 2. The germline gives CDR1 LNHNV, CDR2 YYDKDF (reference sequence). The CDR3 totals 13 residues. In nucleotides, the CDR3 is TGTGCCACAGCGGGGGGACACACCGGGGAGCTGTTTTTT. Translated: CATAGGHTGELFF.

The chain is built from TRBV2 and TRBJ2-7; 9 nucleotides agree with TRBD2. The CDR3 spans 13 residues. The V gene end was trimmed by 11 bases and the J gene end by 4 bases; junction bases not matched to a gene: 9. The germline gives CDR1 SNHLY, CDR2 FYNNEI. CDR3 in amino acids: CAGGGELGYEQYF. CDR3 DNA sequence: TGTGCCGGCGGGGGGGAATTAGGATACGAGCAGTACTTC.